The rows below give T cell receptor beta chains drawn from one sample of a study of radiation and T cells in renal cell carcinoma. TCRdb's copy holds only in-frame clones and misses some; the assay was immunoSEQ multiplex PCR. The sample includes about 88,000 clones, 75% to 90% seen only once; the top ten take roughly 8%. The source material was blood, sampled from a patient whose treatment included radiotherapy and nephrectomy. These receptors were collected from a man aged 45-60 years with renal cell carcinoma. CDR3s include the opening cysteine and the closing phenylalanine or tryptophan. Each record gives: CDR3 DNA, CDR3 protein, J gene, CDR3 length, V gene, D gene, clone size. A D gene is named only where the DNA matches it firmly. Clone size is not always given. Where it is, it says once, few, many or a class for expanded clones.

cdr3_nt: TGTGCCAGCAGCTTAGAACCGGTGGCCACAGATACGCAGTATTTT
cdr3_aa: CASSLEPVATDTQYF
j_call: TRBJ2-3
cdr3_length: 15
v_call: TRBV7-9
d_call: -
clone_size: once

cdr3_nt: TGTGCCAGCTCACCCGATGGGGCAGCCCGACGCACAGATACGCAGTATTTT
cdr3_aa: CASSPDGAARRTDTQYF
j_call: TRBJ2-3
cdr3_length: 17
v_call: TRBV18
d_call: -
clone_size: -

cdr3_nt: TGTGCCAGCAGGAGACCCTTGGACAGCCTGAACACTGAAGCTTTCTTT
cdr3_aa: CASRRPLDSLNTEAFF
j_call: TRBJ1-1
cdr3_length: 16
v_call: TRBV28
d_call: -
clone_size: -

cdr3_nt: TGTGCCAGCAGCCCCCAGGGGGACTATGGCTACACCTTC
cdr3_aa: CASSPQGDYGYTF
j_call: TRBJ1-2
cdr3_length: 13
v_call: TRBV5-5
d_call: TRBD1
clone_size: -

cdr3_nt: TGCGCCAGCCTCAAATGGGGACAGGGGAGTTCACCCCTCCACTTT
cdr3_aa: CASLKWGQGSSPLHF
j_call: TRBJ1-6
cdr3_length: 15
v_call: TRBV4-3
d_call: TRBD1
clone_size: -

cdr3_nt: TGTGCCAGCAGTCTGGACTCCTCTCTCTATGGCTACACCTTC
cdr3_aa: CASSLDSSLYGYTF
j_call: TRBJ1-2
cdr3_length: 14
v_call: TRBV6-6
d_call: -
clone_size: -

cdr3_nt: TGTGCCAGCCTCCGACAGGGTTTCGGCGACGAGCAGTACTTC
cdr3_aa: CASLRQGFGDEQYF
j_call: TRBJ2-7
cdr3_length: 14
v_call: TRBV6-1
d_call: TRBD1
clone_size: -

cdr3_nt: TGCGCCAGCAAGATGGCTAGCGGGAGTGGAGATACGCAGTATTTT
cdr3_aa: CASKMASGSGDTQYF
j_call: TRBJ2-3
cdr3_length: 15
v_call: TRBV5-1
d_call: TRBD2
clone_size: -

cdr3_nt: TGTGCCAGCTCACTAAATAGGGACACTGAAGCTTTCTTT
cdr3_aa: CASSLNRDTEAFF
j_call: TRBJ1-1
cdr3_length: 13
v_call: TRBV18
d_call: -
clone_size: few

cdr3_nt: TGTGCCAGCAGCCTGACAGGGGGCGACTATGGCTACACCTTC
cdr3_aa: CASSLTGGDYGYTF
j_call: TRBJ1-2
cdr3_length: 14
v_call: TRBV14
d_call: TRBD1
clone_size: once

cdr3_nt: TGTGCCAGCAGTTCCCCCGGGCAGGGGCTCACCTACGAGCAGTACTTC
cdr3_aa: CASSSPGQGLTYEQYF
j_call: TRBJ2-7
cdr3_length: 16
v_call: TRBV28
d_call: -
clone_size: -

cdr3_nt: TGTGCCAGCAGTGCCCTAGCGGGGGGGCTTGGTGAGCAGTTCTTC
cdr3_aa: CASSALAGGLGEQFF
j_call: TRBJ2-1
cdr3_length: 15
v_call: TRBV25-1
d_call: TRBD2
clone_size: -

cdr3_nt: TGTGCCAGCAGTGAAAGTCAAGGGCCGACCTACGAGCAGTACTTC
cdr3_aa: CASSESQGPTYEQYF
j_call: TRBJ2-7
cdr3_length: 15
v_call: TRBV6-1
d_call: -
clone_size: -

cdr3_nt: TGTGCCAGCAGCGTAGGATGGGACAGAGTCACGTACGAGCAGTACTTC
cdr3_aa: CASSVGWDRVTYEQYF
j_call: TRBJ2-7
cdr3_length: 16
v_call: TRBV9
d_call: TRBD1
clone_size: -

cdr3_nt: TGTGCCAGCAGCCTAATAGGGACTCCACATGGGGAGACCCAGTACTTC
cdr3_aa: CASSLIGTPHGETQYF
j_call: TRBJ2-5
cdr3_length: 16
v_call: TRBV9
d_call: -
clone_size: -

cdr3_nt: TGTGCCAGCAGCACCTCGGCGGGGGTTGACGAGCAGTACTTC
cdr3_aa: CASSTSAGVDEQYF
j_call: TRBJ2-7
cdr3_length: 14
v_call: TRBV7-2
d_call: TRBD2
clone_size: -

cdr3_nt: TGTGCCAGCAGCGGGGGCCACCGGGGAACTGAAGCTTTCTTT
cdr3_aa: CASSGGHRGTEAFF
j_call: TRBJ1-1
cdr3_length: 14
v_call: TRBV9
d_call: -
clone_size: -

cdr3_nt: TGCGCCAGCAGTCAGCCGGGACAGAGCCTGGGGCAGTACTTC
cdr3_aa: CASSQPGQSLGQYF
j_call: TRBJ2-7
cdr3_length: 14
v_call: TRBV23-1
d_call: TRBD1
clone_size: -

cdr3_nt: TGTGCCAGCAGCCCATGGACTAGCGGGAGTGCGGATACGCAGTATTTT
cdr3_aa: CASSPWTSGSADTQYF
j_call: TRBJ2-3
cdr3_length: 16
v_call: TRBV7-8
d_call: TRBD2
clone_size: -

cdr3_nt: TGTGCCAGCAGTGAATATACAGCGGGAGCGCAGTTCTTC
cdr3_aa: CASSEYTAGAQFF
j_call: TRBJ2-1
cdr3_length: 13
v_call: TRBV25-1
d_call: TRBD2
clone_size: once

cdr3_nt: TGTGCCAGCAGTTTTAACAGAGCTAGCAATCAGCCCCAGCATTTT
cdr3_aa: CASSFNRASNQPQHF
j_call: TRBJ1-5
cdr3_length: 15
v_call: TRBV27
d_call: -
clone_size: -

cdr3_nt: TGTGCCAGCAGTTTAAACGACAGGGTGGTTTCCTACGAGCAGTACTTC
cdr3_aa: CASSLNDRVVSYEQYF
j_call: TRBJ2-7
cdr3_length: 16
v_call: TRBV28
d_call: TRBD1
clone_size: -

cdr3_nt: TGTGCCAGCAGCCCGACCTTAGCGGGGGCAGCTTTCTTT
cdr3_aa: CASSPTLAGAAFF
j_call: TRBJ1-1
cdr3_length: 13
v_call: TRBV9
d_call: -
clone_size: -

cdr3_nt: TGTGCCAGCAGTTTCTACAGGGAGGGCTATGGCTACACCTTC
cdr3_aa: CASSFYREGYGYTF
j_call: TRBJ1-2
cdr3_length: 14
v_call: TRBV27
d_call: -
clone_size: -

cdr3_nt: TGCGCCAGCAGTGAGACTAGCGGGAGGGTGGGCAATGAGCAGTTCTTC
cdr3_aa: CASSETSGRVGNEQFF
j_call: TRBJ2-1
cdr3_length: 16
v_call: TRBV10-1
d_call: TRBD2
clone_size: -

cdr3_nt: TGTGCCAGCTCAAAACTCAGGGGGCAAGAGACCCAGTACTTC
cdr3_aa: CASSKLRGQETQYF
j_call: TRBJ2-5
cdr3_length: 14
v_call: TRBV18
d_call: TRBD1
clone_size: -

cdr3_nt: TGTGCCAGCAGCCTCCAGACAGGGTCCTACGAGCAGTACTTC
cdr3_aa: CASSLQTGSYEQYF
j_call: TRBJ2-7
cdr3_length: 14
v_call: TRBV9
d_call: TRBD1
clone_size: -

cdr3_nt: TGCAGCGCCGGGACAGCGAACACCGGGGAGCTGTTTTTT
cdr3_aa: CSAGTANTGELFF
j_call: TRBJ2-2
cdr3_length: 13
v_call: TRBV29-1
d_call: TRBD1
clone_size: -

cdr3_nt: TGTGCCAGCAGCGAACGTCTAGCGGGAGCCTTCGCGAACACCGGGGAGCTGTTTTTT
cdr3_aa: CASSERLAGAFANTGELFF
j_call: TRBJ2-2
cdr3_length: 19
v_call: TRBV14
d_call: TRBD2
clone_size: -

cdr3_nt: TGCGCCAGCAGCTTGGACAGGGGGCCCCTGGATACGCAGTATTTT
cdr3_aa: CASSLDRGPLDTQYF
j_call: TRBJ2-3
cdr3_length: 15
v_call: TRBV5-1
d_call: TRBD1
clone_size: once